The present entry profiles one T cell receptor (beta chain) with its context. Antigen: not known. The data derive from a study of radiotherapy plus CTLA-4 blockade in lung cancer. Focal radiation with ipilimumab CTLA-4 blockade was given to patients with chemo-refractory metastatic non-small-cell lung cancer. Repertoires were generated with immunoSEQ multiplex PCR, while TCRdb's copy carries only in-frame clones and drops some. Here the sample spans 75,000 to 95,000 clones, around 84% being singletons. Germline lookup yields CDR1 MNHEY and CDR2 SMNVEV (reference sequence). V dropped 7 bases and J dropped 1 base, with 8 bases sitting between them. This CDR3 has 13 residues. General study points: Best predicting response, reportedly, were early blood T cell clone dynamics, with interferon-beta. Radiotherapy plus ipilimumab was followed by expansion in blood of tumor-derived TCR clones.

This receptor was taken from a human donor with non-small cell lung cancer that progressed on radiotherapy plus ipilimumab. This chain links TRBV27 with TRBJ2-1; D is possibly TRBD1 or TRBD2 (5 bases each). The material sequenced was peripheral blood, taken from a patient treated with radiotherapy plus ipilimumab. The CDR3 sequence: CASMGESYNEQFF. The CDR3 DNA reads as TGTGCCAGCATGGGGGAGTCCTACAATGAGCAGTTCTTC.